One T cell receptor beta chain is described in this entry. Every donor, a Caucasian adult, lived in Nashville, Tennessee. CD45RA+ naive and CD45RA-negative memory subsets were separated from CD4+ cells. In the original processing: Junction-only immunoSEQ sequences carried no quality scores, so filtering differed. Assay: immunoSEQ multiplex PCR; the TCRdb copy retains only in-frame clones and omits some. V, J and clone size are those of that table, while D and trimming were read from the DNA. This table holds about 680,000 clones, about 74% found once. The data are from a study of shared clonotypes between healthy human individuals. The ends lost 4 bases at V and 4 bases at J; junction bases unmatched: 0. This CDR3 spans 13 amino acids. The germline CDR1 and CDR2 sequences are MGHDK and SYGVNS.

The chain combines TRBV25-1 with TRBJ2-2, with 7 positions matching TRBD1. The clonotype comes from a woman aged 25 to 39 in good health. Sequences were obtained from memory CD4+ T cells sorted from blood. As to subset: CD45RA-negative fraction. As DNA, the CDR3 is TGTGCCAGCAGTGGGACAGGCACCGGGGAGCTGTTTTTT. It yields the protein CASSGTGTGELFF. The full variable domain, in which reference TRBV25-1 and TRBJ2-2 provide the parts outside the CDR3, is EADIYQTPRYLVIGTGKKITLECSQTMGHDKMYWYQQDPGMELHLIHYSYGVNSTEKGDLSSESTVSRIRTEHFPLTLESARPSHTSQYLCASSGTGTGELFFGEGSRLTVL.